Sequencing of this T cell receptor beta chain was carried out in a study of vaccination effects on CD4 cells after COVID-19. The CDR3 totals 15 residues. From germline, CDR1 is ENHRY and CDR2 SYGVKD. With 0 bases removed from V and 0 bases from J, the gap between germline ends came to 8 bases. Profiled with immunoSEQ multiplex PCR; TCRdb holds only in-frame clones, not every one. The sample consists of 74,000 or so clones, roughly 80% of them appearing once. Details on this clone: Antigen specificity is unknown.

After expansion with viral peptide pools in the ViraFEST assay, antigen-specific CD4+ T cells were sequenced. The authors isolated CD4+ T cells after around nine days of culture. None of the vaccinated had previously contracted SARS-CoV-2, and their nucleocapsid antibodies tested negative. The source is a human donor who received a COVID-19 vaccine. This specimen was CD4+ T cells from PBMCs cultured with SARS-CoV-2 spike peptides, taken before COVID-19 vaccination. This rearrangement joins TRBV10-3 to TRBJ1-2; D not certain. For the CDR3, the DNA is TGTGCCATCAGTGAGTCGCAGGCAGCTAACTATGGCTACACCTTC. It translates to CAISESQAANYGYTF.